Shown below are 14 T cell receptor beta chains from a single sample sequenced in a study of blood T cell repertoires in COVID-19. The repertoire was sequenced with immunoSEQ multiplex PCR; TCRdb's copy has only in-frame clones and lacks some. The table has approximately 47,000 clones, 70% to 90% seen once; the top ten hold 5.5% to 7.5%. Sample: peripheral blood. The receptors originated from a woman aged 55 to 70 with acute or convalescent COVID-19.

The chain links TRBV7-9 to TRBJ2-6, with a possible D match to TRBD2 (6 bases). The CDR3 contains 19 residues. Germline V CDR1 and CDR2: SEHNR, FQNEAQ (reference sequence). V was pared by 5 bases and J by 2 bases, with 22 bases between. The CDR3, as DNA: TGTGCCAGCAGCCCCTCCGGAGGGTCCGCCCTCGCTGGGGCCAACGTCCTGACTTTC. It yields the protein CASSPSGGSALAGANVLTF. Variable domain in full (rest from reference TRBV7-9 and TRBJ2-6): DTGVSQNPRHKITKRGQNVTFRCDPISEHNRLYWYRQTLGQGPEFLTYFQNEAQLEKSRLLSDRFSAERPKGSFSTLEIQRTEQGDSAMYLCASSPSGGSALAGANVLTFGAGSRLTVL.

J is TRBJ2-2 and V is TRBV5-1, with 7 bases identical to TRBD1. This CDR3 is 15 amino acids long. CDR1 is SGHRS, CDR2 YFSETQ, per germline. The ends lost 1 base at V and 3 bases at J; junction bases unmatched: 3. The CDR3, as DNA: TGCGCCAGCAGCTTGTTAGGGGGCGACACCGGGGAGCTGTTTTTT. This translates into CASSLLGGDTGELFF.

The chain combines TRBV11-2 with TRBJ1-1; 8 positions agree with TRBD1. This CDR3 comprises 14 residues. The V and J ends lost 5 bases and 4 bases, in that order; junction bases with no gene match: 6. Germline V gene lookup returns CDR1 SGHAT and CDR2 FQNNGV. CDR3 DNA: TGTGCCAGCAGCCCTGGACAGGGTCGCACTGAAGCTTTCTTT. Translated, it gives CASSPGQGRTEAFF.

The chain links TRBV2 to TRBJ1-1; weak D call: TRBD1 (5 bases). In germline, CDR1 is SNHLY, CDR2 FYNNEI. The V and J ends lost 7 bases and 2 bases respectively, with 17 bases between them. The CDR3 consists of 15 residues. CDR3 nucleotides: TGTGCCAGCACCGAACAGGCATCTCAAAACACTGAAGCTTTCTTT. It is translated as CASTEQASQNTEAFF.

CDR3 coding DNA: TGTGCCAGCAGTGATACCTACGAGCAGTACTTC. Amino acids: CASSDTYEQYF. The chain recombines TRBV2 with TRBJ2-7; unclear D gene. The CDR3 length is 11 residues. Germline CDR1 is SNHLY and CDR2 is FYNNEI. Trimming stripped 3 bases from V and 2 bases from J, with 2 bases between.

The chain uses TRBV11-2 and TRBJ1-2; the match to TRBD1 covers 9 bases. This CDR3 region has 14 residues. Trimming took 4 bases from V and 7 from J; bases not matched to a gene: 7. Germline loops: CDR1 SGHAT, CDR2 FQNNGV. DNA of the CDR3: TGTGCCAGCAGCTCCAACAGGGGGCTTATTGGCTACACCTTC. This encodes CASSSNRGLIGYTF.

This clone was detected once. One end of the junction does not line up with germline, which may come from a read error. The rearrangement joins TRBV7-3 to TRBJ1-2, with 9 bases lining up with TRBD1. The CDR3 extends over 15 amino acids. In germline, CDR1 is SGHTA, CDR2 FQGTGA. CDR3 region: CASSVTGGANYGYTF. The CDR3 nucleotides are TGTGCCAGCAGCGTAACAGGGGGCGCTAACTATGGCTACACCTTC.

This sequence joins TRBV27 and TRBJ2-7; maybe TRBD1 (6 bases). V gave up 2 bases and J gave up 0 bases, with 8 bases separating them. CDR1 is MNHEY, CDR2 SMNVEV, per germline (reference sequence). There are 14 residues in the CDR3. This chain's CDR3 is CASSLDRYSYEQYF. For the CDR3, the DNA is TGTGCCAGCAGTTTAGACAGGTACTCCTACGAGCAGTACTTC.

The chain recombines TRBV5-1 with TRBJ1-1, with D unresolved. CDR1 and CDR2 (germline): SGHRS, YFSETQ. CDR3 size: 14 residues. Trimming cost V 0 bases and J 0 bases, with 6 bases left between them. DNA for the CDR3: TGCGCCAGCAGCTTGGCTCAGTTGAACACTGAAGCTTTCTTT. Its protein is CASSLAQLNTEAFF.

The chain couples TRBV5-1 to TRBJ2-7; a possible D gene is TRBD1 (5 bases). V was clipped by 2 bases and J by 2 bases, with 8 bases between them. The CDR3 covers 13 residues. Germline V gene sequence: CDR1 SGHRS, CDR2 YFSETQ. For the CDR3, the DNA is TGCGCCAGCAGCTTCGAGACAGCCTACGAGCAGTACTTC. Its translation is CASSFETAYEQYF.

This chain connects TRBV19 to TRBJ1-1; D is uncertain. The CDR3 has 9 amino acids. Germline V gene lookup returns CDR1 LNHDA and CDR2 SQIVND (reference sequence). V lost 9 bases and J lost 11, with 10 bases in between. The CDR3 DNA reads as TGTGCCAGCCCGCTCGGGGCTTTCTTT. Its protein is CASPLGAFF.

The genes are TRBV11-2 and TRBJ1-3; D is undetermined. V shed 1 base and J shed 8 bases, with 12 bases lying between them. The CDR3 consists of 14 residues. Germline assignment: CDR1 SGHAT and CDR2 FQNNGV. CDR3 coding DNA: TGTGCCAGCAGCTTAGTAGGTTCGAGGGACACCATATATTTT. Its protein is CASSLVGSRDTIYF.

This clone was picked up a small number of times. The CDR3 loop is CASSVTDYGYTF. In DNA, the CDR3 is TGTGCCAGCAGCGTGACAGACTATGGCTACACCTTC. The gene calls are TRBV9 and TRBJ1-2, with D perhaps matching TRBD1 (5 bases). Germline V gene lookup returns CDR1 SGDLS and CDR2 YYNGEE. Between the trimmed V and J ends, which lost 2 bases and 3 bases, there was a span of 5 bases. The CDR3 spans 12 residues. Full variable domain (missing parts from reference TRBV9 and TRBJ1-2): DSGVTQTPKHLITATGQRVTLRCSPRSGDLSVYWYQQSLDQGLQFLIQYYNGEERAKGNILERFSAQQFPDLHSELNLSSLELGDSALYFCASSVTDYGYTFGSGTRLTVV.

V is TRBV5-1 and J is TRBJ2-3; D may be TRBD2 (6 bases). CDR3 length equals 15 residues. Trimming took off 2 bases at V and 2 bases at J, with 12 bases between the two ends. CDR1 SGHRS and CDR2 YFSETQ come from the germline V gene. This CDR3 is CASSFGRGITDTQYF. The CDR3 nucleotides are TGCGCCAGCAGCTTTGGGCGGGGTATCACAGATACGCAGTATTTT.